A selection of T cell receptor beta chains follows, all from one sample in a study of blood T cells in healthy people across ages. MiXCR, applied by TCRdb to the 5' RACE reads, yields one record per CDR3 protein. This sample carries fewer than 2,000,000 distinct CDR3 sequences, roughly 43% of them seen once, and the ten largest clones take 20% to 25%. Source material: blood. The source of these receptors is a human donor in good health. Both conserved end residues are part of each CDR3. The order of the fields is J gene, D gene, clone size, V gene, CDR3 protein, CDR3 DNA. The D gene is left open where the match is weak. Size tells how often a clone was seen (once, few, many) or the class of an expanded clone, and some rows leave it out.

j_gene: TRBJ2-7; d_gene: -; abundance: few; v_gene: TRBV5-1; CDR3aa: CASSLMGVNEQYF; CDR3nt: TGCGCCAGCAGCTTGATGGGCGTCAACGAGCAGTACTTC
j_gene: TRBJ2-5; d_gene: -; abundance: -; v_gene: TRBV7-9; CDR3aa: CASSLVPGGETQYF; CDR3nt: TGTGCCAGCAGCTTAGTTCCCGGCGGGGAGACCCAGTACTTC
j_gene: TRBJ1-1; d_gene: -; abundance: once; v_gene: TRBV9; CDR3aa: CASSVGRAHTEAFF; CDR3nt: TGTGCCAGCAGCGTAGGAAGGGCACACACTGAAGCTTTCTTT
j_gene: TRBJ2-1; d_gene: TRBD2; abundance: -; v_gene: TRBV18; CDR3aa: CASSPSSGFYNEQFF; CDR3nt: TGTGCCAGCTCACCGTCTAGCGGATTCTACAATGAGCAGTTCTTC
j_gene: TRBJ1-1; d_gene: -; abundance: -; v_gene: TRBV6-2/TRBV6-3; CDR3aa: CASSTWVGGRDTEAFF; CDR3nt: TGTGCCAGCAGCACCTGGGTCGGGGGCAGGGACACTGAAGCTTTCTTT
j_gene: TRBJ2-3; d_gene: TRBD2; abundance: few; v_gene: TRBV29-1; CDR3aa: CSVRGGADTQYF; CDR3nt: TGCAGCGTCCGGGGGGGCGCAGATACGCAGTATTTT
j_gene: TRBJ1-5; d_gene: -; abundance: -; v_gene: TRBV7-2; CDR3aa: CASSLVGLYSNQPQHF; CDR3nt: TGTGCCAGCAGCTTAGTAGGGTTATATAGCAATCAGCCCCAGCATTTT
j_gene: TRBJ2-5; d_gene: TRBD1; abundance: -; v_gene: TRBV11-1; CDR3aa: CASSGDRGVRETQYF; CDR3nt: TGTGCCAGCAGCGGGGACAGGGGGGTTCGAGAGACCCAGTACTTC
j_gene: TRBJ2-5; d_gene: -; abundance: few; v_gene: TRBV25-1; CDR3aa: CASSEGRFPQETQYF; CDR3nt: TGTGCCAGCAGTGAAGGGCGGTTCCCCCAAGAGACCCAGTACTTC
j_gene: TRBJ2-1; d_gene: TRBD2; abundance: few; v_gene: TRBV11-3; CDR3aa: CASSLVRAGDEQFF; CDR3nt: TGTGCCAGCAGCTTAGTACGGGCGGGGGATGAGCAGTTCTTC
j_gene: TRBJ1-2; d_gene: -; abundance: -; v_gene: TRBV20-1; CDR3aa: CSERRGDGYGYTF; CDR3nt: TGCAGTGAACGACGTGGGGATGGCTATGGCTACACCTTC
j_gene: TRBJ2-3; d_gene: -; abundance: -; v_gene: TRBV27; CDR3aa: CATSPSVVDTQYF; CDR3nt: TGTGCCACCAGTCCCTCCGTGGTAGATACGCAGTATTTT
j_gene: TRBJ2-1; d_gene: -; abundance: few; v_gene: TRBV7-9; CDR3aa: CASRQGPNEQFF; CDR3nt: TGTGCCAGCAGACAGGGTCCAAATGAGCAGTTCTTC
j_gene: TRBJ1-1; d_gene: -; abundance: -; v_gene: TRBV27; CDR3aa: CASSLVEATEAFF; CDR3nt: TGTGCCAGCAGTTTAGTAGAGGCCACTGAAGCTTTCTTT
j_gene: TRBJ1-2; d_gene: -; abundance: few; v_gene: TRBV12-3/TRBV12-4; CDR3aa: CASSLDGAGYTF; CDR3nt: TGTGCCAGCAGTTTAGATGGAGCGGGCTACACCTTC
j_gene: TRBJ2-3; d_gene: -; abundance: few; v_gene: TRBV7-2; CDR3aa: CASSLAQFADTQYF; CDR3nt: TGTGCCAGCAGCTTAGCCCAGTTCGCAGATACGCAGTATTTT
j_gene: TRBJ2-1; d_gene: TRBD2; abundance: -; v_gene: TRBV6-5; CDR3aa: CASSYSIILAGDPYNEQFF; CDR3nt: TGTGCCAGCAGTTACTCGATCATCCTAGCGGGGGACCCCTACAATGAGCAGTTCTTC
j_gene: TRBJ1-2; d_gene: -; abundance: once; v_gene: TRBV5-1; CDR3aa: CASSLDSSPYGYTF; CDR3nt: TGCGCCAGCAGCCTGGACAGCAGCCCCTATGGCTACACCTTC
j_gene: TRBJ1-2; d_gene: TRBD1; abundance: -; v_gene: TRBV9; CDR3aa: CASSAGGTGDGYTF; CDR3nt: TGTGCCAGCAGCGCGGGCGGGACAGGGGATGGCTACACCTTC
j_gene: TRBJ2-7; d_gene: -; abundance: -; v_gene: TRBV6-2/TRBV6-3; CDR3aa: CASSYRGTDEQYF; CDR3nt: TGTGCCAGCAGTTACCGTGGCACCGACGAGCAGTACTTC
j_gene: TRBJ2-1; d_gene: TRBD2; abundance: -; v_gene: TRBV20-1; CDR3aa: CSADGGVYNEQFF; CDR3nt: TGCAGTGCTGATGGGGGGGTCTACAATGAGCAGTTCTTC
j_gene: TRBJ1-2; d_gene: -; abundance: few; v_gene: TRBV5-8; CDR3aa: CASSLVSGGYTF; CDR3nt: TGTGCCAGCAGCTTGGTTTCAGGAGGCTACACCTTC
j_gene: TRBJ1-2; d_gene: -; abundance: once; v_gene: TRBV6-5; CDR3aa: CASREMYSYGYTF; CDR3nt: TGTGCCAGCAGGGAGATGTATAGCTATGGCTACACCTTC
j_gene: TRBJ1-5; d_gene: -; abundance: -; v_gene: TRBV19; CDR3aa: CASMGGRPYSNQPQHF; CDR3nt: TGTGCCAGTATGGGAGGCCGCCCTTATAGCAATCAGCCCCAGCATTTT
j_gene: TRBJ1-2; d_gene: TRBD1; abundance: few; v_gene: TRBV29-1; CDR3aa: CSVLSDREGGYTF; CDR3nt: TGCAGCGTCCTATCCGACAGGGAAGGTGGCTACACCTTC
j_gene: TRBJ2-3; d_gene: -; abundance: -; v_gene: TRBV29-1; CDR3aa: CSVSSRSKGDTQYF; CDR3nt: TGCAGCGTCAGCAGCAGATCAAAGGGAGATACGCAGTATTTT
j_gene: TRBJ2-1; d_gene: TRBD1; abundance: once; v_gene: TRBV7-2; CDR3aa: CASSFQGTGVGDEQFF; CDR3nt: TGTGCCAGCAGCTTCCAGGGGACAGGGGTGGGGGATGAGCAGTTCTTC
j_gene: TRBJ1-5; d_gene: TRBD1; abundance: -; v_gene: TRBV7-9; CDR3aa: CASRSDRGRNQPQHF; CDR3nt: TGTGCCAGCAGATCCGACAGGGGCCGCAATCAGCCCCAGCATTTT
j_gene: TRBJ2-1; d_gene: -; abundance: -; v_gene: TRBV7-9; CDR3aa: CASSPQGGSSYNEQFF; CDR3nt: TGTGCCAGCAGCCCCCAAGGGGGGAGCTCCTACAATGAGCAGTTCTTC
j_gene: TRBJ2-1; d_gene: TRBD2; abundance: -; v_gene: TRBV5-6; CDR3aa: CASSLRRLAGANEQFF; CDR3nt: TGTGCCAGCAGCTTGCGTCGACTAGCGGGGGCCAATGAGCAGTTCTTC
j_gene: TRBJ2-2; d_gene: TRBD1; abundance: -; v_gene: TRBV6-5; CDR3aa: CASSYSDRGRDGELFF; CDR3nt: TGTGCCAGCAGTTACTCTGACAGGGGGCGTGACGGGGAGCTGTTTTTT
j_gene: TRBJ2-5; d_gene: -; abundance: few; v_gene: TRBV5-6; CDR3aa: CASSLGPPGETQYF; CDR3nt: TGTGCCAGCAGCTTAGGCCCTCCGGGGGAGACCCAGTACTTC
j_gene: TRBJ2-6; d_gene: -; abundance: few; v_gene: TRBV29-1; CDR3aa: CSVNTASSGANVLTF; CDR3nt: TGCAGCGTTAACACAGCCAGCTCTGGGGCCAACGTCCTGACTTTC
j_gene: TRBJ2-1; d_gene: -; abundance: -; v_gene: TRBV10-3; CDR3aa: CAISEEGSRVETQFF; CDR3nt: TGTGCCATCAGTGAGGAGGGGAGCAGGGTGGAGACCCAGTTCTTC
j_gene: TRBJ2-5; d_gene: -; abundance: -; v_gene: TRBV7-9; CDR3aa: CASSLSAGQGWRTQYF; CDR3nt: TGTGCCAGCAGCTTAAGCGCGGGGCAGGGATGGAGGACCCAGTACTTC
j_gene: TRBJ2-7; d_gene: -; abundance: -; v_gene: TRBV20-1; CDR3aa: CSASGPFGGNEQYF; CDR3nt: TGCAGTGCTAGTGGGCCTTTTGGGGGTAACGAGCAGTACTTC
j_gene: TRBJ1-5; d_gene: TRBD1; abundance: few; v_gene: TRBV20-1; CDR3aa: CSAVDRARNQPQHF; CDR3nt: TGCAGTGCGGTAGACAGGGCGCGGAATCAGCCCCAGCATTTT
j_gene: TRBJ2-7; d_gene: -; abundance: -; v_gene: TRBV7-8; CDR3aa: CASSRLGRENSCEQYF; CDR3nt: TGTGCCAGCAGCCGACTGGGACGAGAGAACTCCTGCGAGCAGTACTTC
j_gene: TRBJ2-5; d_gene: -; abundance: -; v_gene: TRBV7-9; CDR3aa: CASSPPQGSQYF; CDR3nt: TGTGCCAGCAGCCCGCCGCAAGGATCCCAGTACTTC
j_gene: TRBJ2-5; d_gene: -; abundance: -; v_gene: TRBV4-3; CDR3aa: CASSQDTGRGGTQYF; CDR3nt: TGCGCCAGCAGCCAAGATACCGGCAGGGGTGGGACCCAGTACTTC
j_gene: TRBJ2-7; d_gene: -; abundance: -; v_gene: TRBV6-1; CDR3aa: CASSEFPRNEQYF; CDR3nt: TGTGCCAGCAGTGAGTTTCCCCGAAACGAGCAGTACTTC
j_gene: TRBJ2-5; d_gene: -; abundance: few; v_gene: TRBV7-8; CDR3aa: CATLLRVQETQYF; CDR3nt: TGTGCCACCCTGTTGCGGGTCCAAGAGACCCAGTACTTC